The 10 T cell receptor beta chains listed next were all sequenced from one sample in a study of OX40 agonist ivuxolimab in advanced cancers. Sequenced by immunoSEQ multiplex PCR; TCRdb stores in-frame clones only, minus some. Of tens of thousands of clones listed, about 89% were seen once; the top ten hold roughly 12%. The sequences come from CD4+ or CD8+ T cells sorted from blood, collected in a trial of the OX40 agonist ivuxolimab. The receptors originated from an adult with an advanced solid tumor such as melanoma, head and neck, liver or kidney cancer.

This clone was seen just once. The chain links TRBV28 to TRBJ1-6; D unclear. With 6 bases removed from V and 0 bases from J, the gap between germline ends came to 9 bases. The CDR3 spans 15 residues. In germline, CDR1 is MDHEN, CDR2 SYDVKM. The CDR3 sequence: CASSHLSSYNSPLHF. CDR3 bases: TGTGCCAGCAGCCACCTGAGCTCCTATAATTCACCCCTCCACTTT.

This chain joins TRBV5-1 and TRBJ2-5; 9 nucleotides agree with TRBD2. Germline lookup yields CDR1 SGHRS and CDR2 YFSETQ. Trimming took 7 bases from V and 5 from J; bases not matched to a gene: 21. The CDR3 covers 18 residues. CDR3 loop: CASSPGIAGVGISETQYF. CDR3 nucleotides: TGCGCCAGCTCTCCCGGGATAGCGGGAGTTGGGATATCGGAGACCCAGTACTTC.

This chain uses TRBV4-1 with TRBJ2-1, with TRBD2 matching 7 bases. The CDR3 is 16 amino acids. Trimming at V came to 0 bases and at J to 2 bases, leaving 4 bases not matched to a gene. Germline CDR1 MGHRA, CDR2 YSYEKL. CDR3 coding DNA: TGCGCCAGCAGCCAAGAATCGACTAGCACCTACAATGAGCAGTTCTTC. Translation: CASSQESTSTYNEQFF.

The chain couples TRBV2 to TRBJ1-2; no clear D. Germline values: CDR1 SNHLY, CDR2 FYNNEI. V gave up 8 bases and J gave up 4 bases, with 17 bases separating them. The CDR3 runs 14 residues. The CDR3 DNA reads TGTGCCAGCCCCACGATTGGGATTCCCTATGGCTACACCTTC. The encoded protein is CASPTIGIPYGYTF.

J is TRBJ1-4 and V is TRBV6-1; D unclear. Germline V gene data show CDR1 as MNHNS and CDR2 as SASEGT. The CDR3 is 14 residues long. V dropped 2 bases and J dropped 5 bases, with 9 bases sitting between them. This chain's CDR3 is CASSEILPNEKLFF. In DNA form, the CDR3 reads TGTGCCAGCAGTGAAATCCTACCCAATGAAAAACTGTTTTTT.

The chain has TRBV4-1 and TRBJ2-7, with TRBD2 matching over 9 bases. J gave up 6 bases and V 4 bases, and 7 bases lay outside the gene matches. Germline V lookup: CDR1 MGHRA, CDR2 YSYEKL. There are 14 residues in the CDR3. The CDR3 here is CASSRALSGGEQYF. The CDR3, as DNA: TGCGCCAGCAGCCGGGCCCTTAGCGGGGGCGAGCAGTACTTC.

V and J are TRBV9 and TRBJ2-1; 9 bases are shared with TRBD2. CDR3 length: 15 amino acids. Germline CDR1 and CDR2: SGDLS and YYNGEE. The junction had 13 bases not matched to a gene; V was cut back by 6 bases and J by 9 bases. The DNA for the CDR3 is TGTGCCAGCAACGTGCTGGCGGGAGGGCCTGGTGAGCAGTTCTTC. Translated, it gives CASNVLAGGPGEQFF.

The rearrangement links TRBV7-9 to TRBJ1-1, with D unresolved. CDR3 length equals 14 residues. V gave up 5 bases and J gave up 6 bases, with 16 bases separating them. Germline lookup yields CDR1 SEHNR and CDR2 FQNEAQ (reference sequence). CDR3 residues: CASSPPSGRPEAFF. CDR3 DNA: TGTGCCAGCAGCCCACCGTCTGGTCGACCTGAAGCTTTCTTT.

This chain connects TRBV9 to TRBJ2-5; the match to TRBD2 covers 9 bases. From germline, CDR1 is SGDLS and CDR2 YYNGEE. After removal of 3 bases from V and 5 bases from J, the junction contained 5 bases not matched to a gene. CDR3 length equals 14 residues. The CDR3: CASSGSGSGETQYF. CDR3 nucleotides: TGTGCCAGCAGCGGTAGCGGGAGTGGTGAGACCCAGTACTTC.

This sequence joins TRBV27 and TRBJ1-1, with D maybe TRBD1 (6 bases). Germline CDR1 MNHEY, CDR2 SMNVEV (reference sequence). The CDR3 contains 13 residues. The V gene lost 8 bases and the J gene lost 4 bases, with 14 bases spanning the gap. The CDR3 sequence is CASGPTGSTEAFF. Here the CDR3 DNA reads TGTGCCAGCGGTCCCACAGGGAGCACTGAAGCTTTCTTT.